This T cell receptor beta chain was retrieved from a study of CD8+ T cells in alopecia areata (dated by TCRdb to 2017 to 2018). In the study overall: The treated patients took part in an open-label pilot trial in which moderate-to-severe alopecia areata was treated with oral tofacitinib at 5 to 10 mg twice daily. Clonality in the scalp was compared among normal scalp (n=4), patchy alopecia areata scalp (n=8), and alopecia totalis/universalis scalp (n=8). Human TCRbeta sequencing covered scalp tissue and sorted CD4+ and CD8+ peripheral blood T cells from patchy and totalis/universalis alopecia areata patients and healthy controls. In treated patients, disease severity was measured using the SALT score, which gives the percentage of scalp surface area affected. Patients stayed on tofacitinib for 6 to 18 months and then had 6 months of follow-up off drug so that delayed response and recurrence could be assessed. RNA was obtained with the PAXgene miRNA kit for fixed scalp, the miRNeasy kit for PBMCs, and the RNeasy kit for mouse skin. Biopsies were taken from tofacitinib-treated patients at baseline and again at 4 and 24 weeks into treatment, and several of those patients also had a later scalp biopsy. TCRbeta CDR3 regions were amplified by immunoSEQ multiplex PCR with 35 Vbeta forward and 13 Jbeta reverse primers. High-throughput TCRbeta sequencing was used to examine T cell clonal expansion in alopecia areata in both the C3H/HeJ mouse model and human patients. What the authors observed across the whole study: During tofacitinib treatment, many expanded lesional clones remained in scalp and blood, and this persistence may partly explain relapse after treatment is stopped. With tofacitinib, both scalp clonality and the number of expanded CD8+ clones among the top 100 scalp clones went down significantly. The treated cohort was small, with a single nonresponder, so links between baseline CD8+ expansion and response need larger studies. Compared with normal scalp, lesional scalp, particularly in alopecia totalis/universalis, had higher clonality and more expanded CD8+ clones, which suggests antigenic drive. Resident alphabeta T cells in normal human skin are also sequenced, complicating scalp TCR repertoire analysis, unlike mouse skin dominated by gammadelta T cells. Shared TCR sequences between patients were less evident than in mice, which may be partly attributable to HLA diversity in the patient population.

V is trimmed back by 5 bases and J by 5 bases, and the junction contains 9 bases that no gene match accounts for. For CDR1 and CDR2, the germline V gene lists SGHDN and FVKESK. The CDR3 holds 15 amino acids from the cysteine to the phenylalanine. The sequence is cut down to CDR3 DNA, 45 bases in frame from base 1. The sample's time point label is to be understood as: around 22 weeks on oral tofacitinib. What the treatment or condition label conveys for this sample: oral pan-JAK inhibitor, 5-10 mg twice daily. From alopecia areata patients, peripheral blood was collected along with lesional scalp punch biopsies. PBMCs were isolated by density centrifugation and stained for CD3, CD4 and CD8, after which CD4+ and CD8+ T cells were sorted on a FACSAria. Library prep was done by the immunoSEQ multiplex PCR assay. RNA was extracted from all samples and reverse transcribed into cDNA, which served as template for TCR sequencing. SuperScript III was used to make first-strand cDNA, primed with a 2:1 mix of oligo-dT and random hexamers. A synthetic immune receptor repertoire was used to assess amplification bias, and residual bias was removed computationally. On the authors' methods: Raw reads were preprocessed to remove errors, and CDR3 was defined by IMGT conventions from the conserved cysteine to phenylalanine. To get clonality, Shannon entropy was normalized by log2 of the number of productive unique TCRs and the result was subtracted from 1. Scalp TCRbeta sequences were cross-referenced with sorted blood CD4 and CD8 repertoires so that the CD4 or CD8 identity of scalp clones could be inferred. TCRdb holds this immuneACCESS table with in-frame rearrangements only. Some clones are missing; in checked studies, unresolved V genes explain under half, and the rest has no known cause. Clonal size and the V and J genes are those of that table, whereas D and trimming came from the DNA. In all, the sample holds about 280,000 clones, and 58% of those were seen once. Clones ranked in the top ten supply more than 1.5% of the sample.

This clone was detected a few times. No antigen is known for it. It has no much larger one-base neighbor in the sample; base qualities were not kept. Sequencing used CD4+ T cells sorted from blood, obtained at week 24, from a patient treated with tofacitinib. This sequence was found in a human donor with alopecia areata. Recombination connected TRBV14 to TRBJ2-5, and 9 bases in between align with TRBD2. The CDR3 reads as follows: CASSVGTSSGETQYF. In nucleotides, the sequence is TGTGCCAGCAGCGTCGGGACTAGCAGCGGGGAGACCCAGTACTTC.